The 20 T cell receptor beta chains below come from one sample, sequenced in a study of lymphopenia after photon versus proton radiotherapy. Sequencing was performed with immunoSEQ multiplex PCR; in TCRdb, only in-frame clones are kept and a portion is missing. Among roughly 25,000 clones listed, about 82% were seen once. Sample: peripheral blood, taken from a patient treated with proton-based radiotherapy. The receptors originated from an older woman with pancreatic cancer.

V is TRBV4-3 and J is TRBJ2-7; a weak D match, TRBD2 (7 bases). CDR1 is LGHNA, CDR2 YSLEER, per germline. Trimming cost V 0 bases and J 4 bases, with 19 bases left between them. The CDR3 is made up of 17 amino acids. The CDR3 region is CASSQDPYSEGGYEQYF. In nucleotides, the CDR3 is TGCGCCAGCAGCCAAGATCCTTATTCGGAGGGGGGGTACGAGCAGTACTTC.

Written as DNA, the CDR3 is TGTGCCAGCAGCTTAGTTACGGGGAACGAGCAGTACTTC. This sequence encodes CASSLVTGNEQYF. The chain employs TRBV7-9 and TRBJ2-7, with D possibly being TRBD2 (5 bases). The germline CDR1 and CDR2 sequences are SEHNR and FQNEAQ (reference sequence). The length of the CDR3 is 13 residues. V was cut by 1 base and J by 5 bases, with 9 bases left in between.

The rearrangement links TRBV19 to TRBJ1-1; no clear D gene. CDR3 length: 16 residues. Trimming took 5 bases from V and 0 from J, leaving 16 bases between them. CDR1 LNHDA and CDR2 SQIVND come from the germline V gene (reference sequence). The CDR3 DNA follows: TGTGCCAGTAGTCCGCCCGAAGGACTTTTGAACACTGAAGCTTTCTTT. As protein: CASSPPEGLLNTEAFF.

The chain is built from TRBV7-2 and TRBJ2-1, with D uncertain. Germline CDR1 SGHTA, CDR2 FQGNSA. The V and J ends lost 6 bases and 7 bases respectively, with 16 bases between them. This CDR3 spans 14 amino acids. The CDR3 bases are TGTGCCAGCAGTGAAGGACCGGTGGGGAATGAGCAGTTCTTC. Protein: CASSEGPVGNEQFF.

V is TRBV1 and J is TRBJ1-3; the D call of TRBD1 is as the table states it, not checked on the DNA. TRBV1 is annotated as a pseudogene. The CDR3 sequence is 17 residues long. The DNA of the CDR3 is TGCACCAGCAGCCAACAGGGGTCGGGGACCACTGGAAACACCATATATTTT. Its protein product is CTSSQQGSGTTGNTIYF.

The J gene is TRBJ1-1, the V gene TRBV19, with D uncertain. The CDR3 contains 14 residues. Germline CDR1 is LNHDA and CDR2 is SQIVND (reference sequence). Trimming took off 5 bases at V and 2 bases at J, with 12 bases between the two ends. DNA of the CDR3: TGTGCCAGTAGTGATCCCCCGTCCAACACTGAAGCTTTCTTT. Amino acids: CASSDPPSNTEAFF.

This chain uses TRBV2 with TRBJ2-7, with D possibly TRBD2 on 5 matching bases. The CDR3 sequence is 15 residues long. Trimming shortened V by 2 bases and J by 3 bases, and 14 bases separated the two germline ends. The germline gives CDR1 SNHLY, CDR2 FYNNEI. The CDR3 DNA follows: TGTGCCAGCAGTGAATTGGAGGACCTACGCTACGAGCAGTACTTC. Translation: CASSELEDLRYEQYF.

This chain connects TRBV7-2 to TRBJ1-4; no definite D call. CDR1 is SGHTA, CDR2 FQGNSA, per germline. V lost 1 base, J lost 4 bases, and 7 bases lay in between. The CDR3 covers 14 residues. The CDR3 sequence is CASSLGGGNEKLFF. The DNA for the CDR3 is TGTGCCAGCAGCTTAGGTGGCGGTAATGAAAAACTGTTTTTT.

This rearrangement joins TRBV4-3 to TRBJ2-1; perhaps TRBD2 as D (5 bases). CDR1 is LGHNA and CDR2 is YSLEER in the germline V gene. V was shortened by 4 bases and J by 8 bases, with 15 bases between the two germline ends. The CDR3 runs to 14 residues. The CDR3, as DNA: TGCGCCAGCAGCCGGGATCTAGCCGCCTATGAGCAGTTCTTC. Its protein product is CASSRDLAAYEQFF.

This clone was observed once. The chain joins TRBV7-8 to TRBJ1-3; 12 positions agree with TRBD1. CDR3 size: 18 residues. Germline loops: CDR1 SGHVS, CDR2 FQNEAQ. V was pared by 0 bases and J by 0 bases, with 3 bases of the junction left unmatched. As DNA, the CDR3 is TGTGCCAGCAGCTTAGCCGGGACAGGGGGCGACTCTGGAAACACCATATATTTT. It translates to CASSLAGTGGDSGNTIYF. Variable domain in full (rest from reference TRBV7-8 and TRBJ1-3): GAGVSQSPRYKVAKRGQDVALRCDPISGHVSLFWYQQALGQGPEFLTYFQNEAQLDKSGLPSDRFFAERPEGSVSTLKIQRTQQEDSAVYLCASSLAGTGGDSGNTIYFGEGSWLTVV.

The chain is built from TRBV19 and TRBJ1-3; D uncertain. This CDR3 has 12 amino acids. V lost 6 bases and J 4 bases, leaving 7 bases between the germline ends. From germline, CDR1 is LNHDA and CDR2 SQIVND (reference sequence). The CDR3 spells CASRGSGNTIYF. The CDR3 nucleotides are TGTGCCAGTAGGGGGTCGGGAAACACCATATATTTT.

CDR3 bases: TGTGCCTCGCCGTTTTTTTCCCGTCCTTCCCCATTTATTCAGCCTTACAATGAGCAGTTCTTC. It encodes CASPFFSRPSPFIQPYNEQFF. The J gene is TRBJ2-1, the V gene TRBV30, with D hard to call. The ends were cut back, 7 bases at V and 4 bases at J, with 38 bases in the middle. CDR3 length: 21 amino acids. Germline CDR1 reads GTSNPN; CDR2 reads SVGIG (reference sequence). Using reference TRBV30 and TRBJ2-1 for the parts outside the CDR3, the full variable domain is SQTIHQWPATLVQPVGSPLSLECTVEGTSNPNLYWYRQAAGRGLQLLFYSVGIGQISSEVPQNLSASRPQDRQFILSSKKLLLSDSGFYLCASPFFSRPSPFIQPYNEQFFGPGTRLTVL.

The chain recombines TRBV6-1 with TRBJ1-6, with no clear D. This CDR3 region has 20 residues. V lost 1 base, J lost 4 bases, and 23 bases lay in between. Germline lookup yields CDR1 MNHNS and CDR2 SASEGT. CDR3 DNA sequence: TGTGCCAGCAGTGAAGTGCGTACTGGTAAGGGAACGACGTATAATTCACCCCTCCACTTT. This translates into CASSEVRTGKGTTYNSPLHF.

The count of this clone is one. The J gene is TRBJ1-6, the V gene TRBV4-3, with a weak D call TRBD1 (5 bases). Germline values: CDR1 LGHNA, CDR2 YSLEER. The ends were cut back, 0 bases at V and 8 bases at J, with 17 bases in the middle. The CDR3 is made up of 17 amino acids. CDR3 bases: TGCGCCAGCAGCCAAGAGCCGAGGGGTAGGACTGATTCACCCCTCCACTTT. This sequence encodes CASSQEPRGRTDSPLHF.

The rearrangement uses TRBV15 and TRBJ2-7; possibly TRBD2 for D (6 bases). CDR1 is LNHNV, CDR2 YYDKDF, per germline (reference sequence). The CDR3 runs 17 residues. Trimming left V 0 bases short and J 2 bases short, with 17 bases between. The CDR3 sequence is CATSRENPGLKPYEQYF. The CDR3, as DNA: TGTGCCACCAGCAGAGAAAACCCGGGACTCAAACCCTACGAGCAGTACTTC.

This clone was recorded a few times. This chain links TRBV2 with TRBJ2-7; D unclear. CDR1 and CDR2 (germline): SNHLY, FYNNEI. Trimming cost V 1 base and J 2 bases, with 6 bases left between them. The CDR3 contains 13 residues. The CDR3 sequence: CASSEGAAYEQYF. The CDR3 DNA sequence: TGTGCCAGCAGTGAAGGGGCAGCCTACGAGCAGTACTTC.

V gene TRBV7-9 combines with J gene TRBJ1-1; tentatively, D is TRBD1 (5 bases). This CDR3 has 14 residues. V was clipped by 0 bases and J by 5 bases, with 10 bases between them. Germline CDR1 is SEHNR and CDR2 is FQNEAQ (reference sequence). The CDR3: CASSLAGERTEAFF. CDR3 DNA sequence: TGTGCCAGCAGCTTAGCAGGGGAAAGAACTGAAGCTTTCTTT.

This clone has a handful of counts. The rearrangement joins TRBV19 to TRBJ2-3; D gene uncertain. The V and J ends lost 5 bases and 2 bases respectively, with 20 bases between them. Germline values: CDR1 LNHDA, CDR2 SQIVND (reference sequence). The CDR3 runs 17 residues. CDR3 DNA sequence: TGTGCCAGTAGTGACCAAACCCTCCTGAAACCCACAGATACGCAGTATTTT. This gives the protein CASSDQTLLKPTDTQYF.

The chain recombines TRBV7-3 with TRBJ2-3; 9 positions agree with TRBD2. The V gene's germline CDR1 is SGHTA and CDR2 FQGTGA. The length of the CDR3 is 16 residues. Trimming cost V 2 bases and J 0 bases; bases outside gene matches: 3. The CDR3 loop is CASSLGTSKSTDTQYF. The CDR3 region has the DNA TGTGCCAGCAGCTTAGGGACTAGCAAAAGCACAGATACGCAGTATTTT.

The J gene is TRBJ1-2, the V gene TRBV19, with D perhaps TRBD1 (6 bases). This CDR3 comprises 15 residues. Trimming left V 7 bases short and J 1 base short, with 16 bases between. Germline CDR1 and CDR2: LNHDA and SQIVND (reference sequence). The CDR3 nucleotides are TGTGCCAGTACGGTGGACAGCCGTGATAACTATGGCTACACCTTC. Residues: CASTVDSRDNYGYTF.